In this sample, the clone carrying this T cell receptor beta chain is medium-sized. The germline V gene has CDR1 SGHTA and CDR2 FQGTGA. Between the trimmed V and J ends, which lost 5 bases and 5 bases, there was a span of 18 bases. The CDR3 is 15 residues long. This specimen belongs to a study of T cell changes during pregnancy in multiple sclerosis. Sequencing used immunoSEQ multiplex PCR; TCRdb keeps in-frame clones, though not all of them. The repertoire has around 40,000 clones, roughly nine tenths of them found once; the top ten carry approximately 0.71%. The starting material was CD4+ T cells from peripheral blood mononuclear cells, obtained before pregnancy. The gene calls are TRBV7-3 and TRBJ1-1, with a weak D call TRBD1 (6 bases). The receptor comes from a female donor with multiple sclerosis, enrolled in a pregnancy study. CDR3 protein: CASSKTGGPGTEAFF. CDR3 coding DNA: TGTGCCAGCAGCAAGACAGGCGGGCCGGGAACTGAAGCTTTCTTT.